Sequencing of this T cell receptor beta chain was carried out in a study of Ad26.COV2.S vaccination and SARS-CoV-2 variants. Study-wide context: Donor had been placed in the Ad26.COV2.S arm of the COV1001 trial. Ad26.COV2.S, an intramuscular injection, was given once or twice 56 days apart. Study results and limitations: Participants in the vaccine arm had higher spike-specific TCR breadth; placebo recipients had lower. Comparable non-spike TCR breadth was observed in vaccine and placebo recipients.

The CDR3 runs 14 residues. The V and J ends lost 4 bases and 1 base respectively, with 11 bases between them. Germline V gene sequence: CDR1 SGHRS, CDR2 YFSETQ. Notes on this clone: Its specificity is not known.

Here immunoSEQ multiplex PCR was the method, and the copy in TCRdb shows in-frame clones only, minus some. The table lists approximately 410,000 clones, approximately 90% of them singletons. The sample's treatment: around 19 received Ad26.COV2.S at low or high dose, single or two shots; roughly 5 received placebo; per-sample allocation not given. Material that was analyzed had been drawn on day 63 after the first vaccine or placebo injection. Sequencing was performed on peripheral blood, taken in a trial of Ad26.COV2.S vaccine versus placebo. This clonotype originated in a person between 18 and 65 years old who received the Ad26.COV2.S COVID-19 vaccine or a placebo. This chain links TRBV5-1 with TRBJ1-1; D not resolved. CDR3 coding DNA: TGCGCCAGCAGCCTCCGGACGGGGAACACTGAAGCTTTCTTT. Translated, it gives CASSLRTGNTEAFF.